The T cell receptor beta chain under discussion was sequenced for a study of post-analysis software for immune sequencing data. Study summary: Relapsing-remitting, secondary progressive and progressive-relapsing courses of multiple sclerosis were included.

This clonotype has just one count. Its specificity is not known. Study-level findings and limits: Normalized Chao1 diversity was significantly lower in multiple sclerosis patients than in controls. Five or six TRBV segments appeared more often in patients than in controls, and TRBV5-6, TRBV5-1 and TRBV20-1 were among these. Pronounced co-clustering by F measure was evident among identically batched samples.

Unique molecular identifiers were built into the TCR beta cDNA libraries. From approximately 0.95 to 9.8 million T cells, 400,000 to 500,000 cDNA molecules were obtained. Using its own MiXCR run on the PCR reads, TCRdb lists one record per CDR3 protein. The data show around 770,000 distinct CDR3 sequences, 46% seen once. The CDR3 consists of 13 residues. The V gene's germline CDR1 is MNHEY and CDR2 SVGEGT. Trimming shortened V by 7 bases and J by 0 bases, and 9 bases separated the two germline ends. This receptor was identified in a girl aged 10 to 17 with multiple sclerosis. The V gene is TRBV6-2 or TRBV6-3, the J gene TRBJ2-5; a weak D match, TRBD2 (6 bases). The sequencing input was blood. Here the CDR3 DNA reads TGTGCCAGCAACCCGGGGGACCAAGAGACCCAGTACTTC. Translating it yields CASNPGDQETQYF.